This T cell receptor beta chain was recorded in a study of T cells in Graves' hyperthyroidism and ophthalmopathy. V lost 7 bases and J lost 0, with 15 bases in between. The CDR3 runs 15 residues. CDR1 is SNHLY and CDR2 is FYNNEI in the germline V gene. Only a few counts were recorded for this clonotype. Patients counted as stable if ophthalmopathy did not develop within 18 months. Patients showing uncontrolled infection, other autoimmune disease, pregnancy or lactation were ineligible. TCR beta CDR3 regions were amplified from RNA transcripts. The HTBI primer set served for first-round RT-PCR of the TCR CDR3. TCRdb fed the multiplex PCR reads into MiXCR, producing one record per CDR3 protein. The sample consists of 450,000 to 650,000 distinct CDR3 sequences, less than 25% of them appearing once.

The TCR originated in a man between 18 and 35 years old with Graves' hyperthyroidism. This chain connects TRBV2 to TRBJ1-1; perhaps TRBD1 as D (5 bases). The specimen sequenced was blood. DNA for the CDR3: TGTGCCAGCACCGGCCCGGGACGGATGAACACTGAAGCTTTCTTT. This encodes CASTGPGRMNTEAFF.